The sequence of this T cell receptor (beta chain) was determined in a study of OX40 agonist ivuxolimab in advanced cancers. Background on the study: Patients were around 83% male with ages about 23 to 80, mean roughly 55.

Sequencing was performed with immunoSEQ multiplex PCR; in TCRdb, only in-frame clones are kept and a portion is missing. The data contain 35,000 to 40,000 clones, about nine tenths of them singletons. Study results and limitations: Expanded clones were, on average, more numerous in CD8+ T cells than in CD4+. Near-lowest levels of clonal expansion characterized partial responders at 0.1-3.0 mg/kg.

The junction had 2 bases not matched to a gene; V was cut back by 2 bases and J by 5 bases. Germline V CDR1 and CDR2: SGHVS, FQNEAQ. The CDR3 covers 14 residues. With respect to this clone: No antigen is known for it.

The starting material was CD4+ or CD8+ T cells sorted from blood, obtained in a trial of the OX40 agonist ivuxolimab. This rearrangement joins TRBV7-8 to TRBJ2-1; TRBD1 matches 8 bases. The source of this sequence is an adult with an advanced solid tumor such as melanoma, head and neck, liver or kidney cancer. CDR3 nucleotides: TGTGCCAGCAGCTTACAGGGGGCGGACAATGAGCAGTTCTTC. As protein: CASSLQGADNEQFF.